This T cell receptor (beta chain) was sequenced during a study of metastatic and nonmetastatic thyroid tumors (dated by TCRdb to the early 2020s). Turning to the overall study: The researchers compared repertoires between peripheral blood samples and tumor or nodule tissue samples from patients with malignant or benign thyroid disease.

Inclusive of the bounding cysteine and phenylalanine, the CDR3 is 13 residues long. The kept DNA is CDR3 alone, 39 bases in frame from the first base. CDR1 and CDR2 were assigned from the germline V gene as MNHEY and SVGEGT. V is cut by 2 bases and J by 3 bases, and the space between the germline ends is 8 bases. On this clone: Its antigen is currently not known. There are no base qualities to consult, and no much larger clone falls within one base.

None of the patients had been given any treatment before thyroid surgery. The study retrospectively analysed patient clinical samples collected from about 2012 to 2019 using T-cell receptor beta sequencing. The library was prepared using PCR. The instrument given in TCRdb is Illumina HiSeq 4000. High-throughput sequencing was used to profile the TCR beta-chain CDR3 region of each patient. The paper's processing steps were these. A classifier to discriminate distant-metastatic papillary thyroid cancer patients was built from CDR3 differences across clinicopathological groups. The Shannon index was used to measure repertoire diversity, and the Morisita-Horn index was used to measure how similar tumor and blood repertoires were. The public sequencing data were trimmed at Q25 with fastp and processed into clonotypes with MiXCR by TCRdb, which kept only in-frame beta chains. TCRdb's processing, not the authors', yielded these V and J calls. In all, the sample holds about 38,000 clones, and roughly 28% of those were seen once. Roughly 11% of the sample lies in the top ten.

Overall results and qualifications from the work: In both blood and tumor samples, TCR beta diversity was reported to be significantly higher in malignant tumors than in benign nodules.

The chain employs TRBV6-2 or TRBV6-3 and TRBJ2-7; no D gene call is confident. The specimen sequenced was blood. The clonotype comes from a male donor with papillary thyroid cancer or a benign thyroid nodule (not recorded which). Some clones in this sample may be carry-over from other donors' samples. The bases are TGTGCCAGCAGTTACGCCACCATCTACGAGCAGTACTTC. Its protein product is CASSYATIYEQYF.